This T cell receptor beta chain was found in a study of immune characterization of retroperitoneal liposarcoma. This CDR3 spans 15 amino acids. V was cut by 0 bases and J by 5 bases, with 13 bases left in between. CDR1 and CDR2 (germline): MNHEY, SMNVEV (reference sequence). Each CDR3 protein gets one entry after TCRdb re-called the PCR reads with MiXCR. Of about 10,000 distinct CDR3 sequences listed, 37% are singletons. The sequenced sample consisted of tumor tissue. The chain links TRBV27 to TRBJ2-5; D is unclear. This TCR derives from a male donor with retroperitoneal liposarcoma. CDR3 nucleotide sequence: TGTGCCAGCAGTTTATCTCCCACGGGTGTGGAGACCCAGTACTTC. Translated: CASSLSPTGVETQYF.